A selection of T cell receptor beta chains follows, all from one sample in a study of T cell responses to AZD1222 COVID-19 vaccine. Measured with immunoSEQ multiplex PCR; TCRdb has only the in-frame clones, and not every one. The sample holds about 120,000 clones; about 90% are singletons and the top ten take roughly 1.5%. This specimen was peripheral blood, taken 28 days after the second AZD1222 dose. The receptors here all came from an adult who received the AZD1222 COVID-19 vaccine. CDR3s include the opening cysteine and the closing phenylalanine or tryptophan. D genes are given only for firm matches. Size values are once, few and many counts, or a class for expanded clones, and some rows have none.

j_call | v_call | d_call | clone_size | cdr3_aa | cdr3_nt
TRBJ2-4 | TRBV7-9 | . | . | CASSLVPGGGLAKNIQYF | TGTGCCAGCAGCTTAGTTCCAGGTGGAGGTCTAGCCAAAAACATTCAGTACTTC
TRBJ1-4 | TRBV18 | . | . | CASSQGPNEKLFF | TGTGCCAGCTCACAGGGCCCTAATGAAAAACTGTTTTTT
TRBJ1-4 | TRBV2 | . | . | CASILGGDEKLFF | TGTGCCAGCATCCTGGGCGGGGATGAAAAACTGTTTTTT
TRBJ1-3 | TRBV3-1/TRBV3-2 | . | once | CASSQQGQGNTIYF | TGTGCCAGCAGCCAACAGGGGCAGGGAAACACCATATATTTT
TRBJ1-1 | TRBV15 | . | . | CATSRVVEGMNTEAFF | TGTGCCACCAGCAGAGTAGTTGAGGGAATGAACACTGAAGCTTTCTTT
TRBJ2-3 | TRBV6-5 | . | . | CASRTSGAHTDTQYF | TGTGCCAGCAGGACGTCAGGGGCCCACACAGATACGCAGTATTTT
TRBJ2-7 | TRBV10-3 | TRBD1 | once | CAISDRQGPLDEQYF | TGTGCCATCAGTGATAGACAGGGGCCGCTTGACGAGCAGTACTTC
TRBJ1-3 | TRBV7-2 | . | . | CASSLSTGISWYF | TGTGCCAGCAGCTTATCCACAGGGATTTCGTGGTATTTT
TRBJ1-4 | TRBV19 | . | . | CASSQTTTNEKLFF | TGTGCCAGTAGCCAGACAACAACTAATGAAAAACTGTTTTTT
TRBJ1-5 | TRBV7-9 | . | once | CASSLDRAGGQPQHF | TGTGCCAGCAGCTTAGACAGGGCGGGTGGACAGCCCCAGCATTTT
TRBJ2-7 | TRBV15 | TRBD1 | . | CATSRDRGQEEQYF | TGTGCCACCAGCAGAGACAGGGGGCAGGAAGAGCAGTACTTC
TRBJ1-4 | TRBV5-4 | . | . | CASSMAGANEKLFF | TGTGCCAGCAGCATGGCAGGGGCTAATGAAAAACTGTTTTTT
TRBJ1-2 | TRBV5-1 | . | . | CASSLGPGEGYTF | TGCGCCAGCAGCTTGGGCCCAGGGGAAGGCTACACCTTC
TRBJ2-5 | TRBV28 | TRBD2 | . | CASSRSSGPRYETQYF | TGTGCCAGCAGTCGGTCTAGCGGGCCCCGATACGAGACCCAGTACTTC
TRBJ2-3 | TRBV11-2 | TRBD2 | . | CASSFELAGSTDTQYF | TGTGCCAGCAGCTTCGAACTAGCGGGAAGCACAGATACGCAGTATTTT
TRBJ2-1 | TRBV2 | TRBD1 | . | CASGTGANEQFF | TGTGCCAGCGGAACAGGGGCGAATGAGCAGTTCTTC
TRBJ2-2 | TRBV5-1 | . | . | CASSLAGLPGGELFF | TGCGCCAGCAGCTTGGCGGGGCTTCCTGGCGGGGAGCTGTTTTTT
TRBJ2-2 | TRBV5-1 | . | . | CASSLLERGTGELFF | TGCGCCAGCAGCTTGTTAGAAAGGGGCACCGGGGAGCTGTTTTTT